These T cell receptor beta chains were read from a single sample in a study of cytomegalovirus exposure and HLA in healthy donors. Sequencing was performed with immunoSEQ multiplex PCR; in TCRdb, only in-frame clones are kept and a portion is missing. The data show 120,000 to 150,000 clones, about 88% seen once. Specimen: PBMCs. Receptors originate from a man between 18 and 35 years old in good health and CMV-seropositive. CDR3s include the opening cysteine and the closing phenylalanine or tryptophan. A D gene is named only where the DNA matches it firmly. For some rows the clone size is stated as once, few or many, or as a class when expanded; others skip it.

D gene | clone size | J gene | V gene | CDR3 protein | CDR3 DNA
. | . | TRBJ1-2 | TRBV6-5 | CASGEREGGLYGYTF | TGTGCCAGCGGGGAAAGGGAGGGAGGGCTCTATGGCTACACCTTC
TRBD1 | . | TRBJ1-1 | TRBV6-1 | CASSSQGQGNTEAFF | TGTGCCAGCAGTTCCCAGGGACAGGGGAACACTGAAGCTTTCTTT
. | . | TRBJ2-2 | TRBV15 | CATNSQGNTGELFF | TGTGCCACCAATTCACAGGGGAACACCGGGGAGCTGTTTTTT
TRBD1 | few | TRBJ1-2 | TRBV25-1 | CASSEFGTGGYGYTF | TGTGCCAGCAGTGAATTCGGAACAGGGGGATATGGCTACACCTTC
. | few | TRBJ1-1 | TRBV15 | CATSREGSEAFF | TGTGCCACCAGCAGGGAGGGCTCTGAAGCTTTCTTT
. | . | TRBJ1-1 | TRBV6-5 | CASFVRVTTEAFF | TGTGCCAGCTTCGTCAGGGTGACCACTGAAGCTTTCTTT
TRBD1 | . | TRBJ2-5 | TRBV20-1 | CSADRGETQYF | TGCAGTGCTGACAGGGGAGAGACCCAGTACTTC
. | . | TRBJ2-1 | TRBV6-5 | CASSFRSGEQFF | TGTGCCAGCAGTTTTCGGTCAGGGGAGCAGTTCTTC
TRBD2 | once | TRBJ2-7 | TRBV5-1 | CASSQTGTSGTEYEQYF | TGCGCCAGCAGCCAAACCGGGACTAGCGGGACGGAATACGAGCAGTACTTC
. | . | TRBJ2-2 | TRBV11-2 | CASTPTGELFF | TGTGCCAGCACCCCGACCGGGGAGCTGTTTTTT
TRBD1 | . | TRBJ1-3 | TRBV15 | CATSISLTGGTSGNTIYF | TGTGCCACCAGCATCTCCCTGACAGGGGGAACATCTGGAAACACCATATATTTT
TRBD1 | once | TRBJ1-6 | TRBV30 | CALTGAGSNSPLHF | TGTGCCCTCACAGGGGCAGGAAGTAATTCACCCCTCCACTTT
TRBD1 | . | TRBJ2-7 | TRBV14 | CASSQAGQGSREQYF | TGTGCCAGCAGCCAAGCGGGACAGGGGTCTCGGGAGCAGTACTTC
TRBD1 | . | TRBJ2-3 | TRBV19 | CASSIGQGASTQYF | TGTGCCAGTAGTATAGGACAGGGGGCAAGTACGCAGTATTTT
. | . | TRBJ2-2 | TRBV5-1 | CASSKSVAANTGELFF | TGCGCCAGCAGCAAGTCAGTGGCCGCGAACACCGGGGAGCTGTTTTTT
. | . | TRBJ2-1 | TRBV21-1 | CASSKGGGDEQFF | TGTGCCAGCAGCAAAGGGGGAGGGGATGAGCAGTTCTTC
TRBD2 | . | TRBJ2-7 | TRBV7-6 | CASSLGLAGGSYEQYF | TGTGCCAGCAGCTTAGGCCTAGCGGGGGGCTCCTACGAGCAGTACTTC
TRBD1 | . | TRBJ2-1 | TRBV4-2 | CASSQDSGSGTGVYNEQFF | TGTGCCAGCAGCCAAGATTCAGGATCCGGGACAGGGGTTTACAATGAGCAGTTCTTC
. | . | TRBJ2-5 | TRBV9 | CASSESGGAWIETQYF | TGTGCCAGCAGCGAATCGGGGGGCGCTTGGATAGAGACCCAGTACTTC
. | . | TRBJ2-5 | TRBV18 | CASSPEEWIETQYF | TGTGCCAGCTCACCTGAGGAGTGGATCGAGACCCAGTACTTC
TRBD1 | . | TRBJ2-7 | TRBV7-6 | CASSPQGKSYEQYF | TGTGCCAGCAGCCCACAGGGGAAAAGCTACGAGCAGTACTTC
TRBD1 | . | TRBJ2-7 | TRBV4-2 | CASSQPGTGNVQYF | TGTGCCAGCAGCCAACCCGGGACAGGTAATGTGCAGTACTTC